One and the same sample provided the 18 T cell receptor beta chains below, sequenced in a study of T-cell reconstitution after alpha-beta-depleted transplantation in children. Unique molecular identifiers were incorporated when the TCRbeta library was constructed. TCRdb fed the PCR reads into MiXCR, producing one record per CDR3 protein. The sample holds 700,000 to 850,000 distinct CDR3 sequences, 15% to 20% seen once. The source material was PBMCs, mostly from graft donor cells, sampled 360 days after TCRalphabeta/CD19-depleted stem cell transplant. The receptors come from a male patient aged 10 to 17 who had a stem cell transplant for acute lymphoblastic leukemia, so the T cells may come from the graft donor.

This clonotype was counted between two and nine times. This chain uses TRBV4-2 with TRBJ2-5; perhaps TRBD1 as D (6 bases). V was shortened by 8 bases and J by 7 bases, with 20 bases between the two germline ends. The CDR3 covers 14 residues. Germline CDR1 reads LGHNA; CDR2 reads YNFKEQ. The CDR3 DNA sequence: TGTGCCAGCGGGGATACAGGGTGGGGAGTGACCCAGTACTTC. Protein sequence: CASGDTGWGVTQYF.

This sequence joins TRBV11-1 and TRBJ2-4; D might be TRBD1 or TRBD2, each matching 5 bases. Germline CDR1 and CDR2: SGHAT and FQDESV (reference sequence). The CDR3 has 19 amino acids. The V gene lost 1 base and the J gene lost 0 bases, with 19 bases spanning the gap. This CDR3 is CASSLESKPGPPAKNIQYF. The CDR3 DNA reads TGTGCCAGCAGCTTAGAATCAAAGCCGGGACCACCAGCCAAAAACATTCAGTACTTC. The whole variable domain, filled in from reference TRBV11-1 and TRBJ2-4, reads EAEVAQSPRYKITEKSQAVAFWCDPISGHATLYWYRQILGQGPELLVQFQDESVVDDSQLPKDRFSAERLKGVDSTLKIQPAELGDSAMYLCASSLESKPGPPAKNIQYFGAGTRLSVL.

This chain links TRBV12-3 or TRBV12-4 with TRBJ1-1, with D possibly being TRBD1 (5 bases). This CDR3 contains 16 residues. Deletions cut 3 bases from V and 0 bases from J, with 14 bases between. The CDR3: CASSFRGGFMNTEAFF. The DNA for the CDR3 is TGTGCCAGCAGTTTTAGGGGCGGTTTTATGAACACTGAAGCTTTCTTT.

In this sample, this clonotype turned up a few times. V is TRBV5-1 and J is TRBJ2-1, with 7 bases matching TRBD2. Trimming cost V 2 bases and J 6 bases; bases outside gene matches: 14. From germline, CDR1 is SGHRS and CDR2 YFSETQ. There are 17 residues in the CDR3. The chain's CDR3 is CASSFLWLAEPPNEQFF. The CDR3 DNA reads TGCGCCAGCAGCTTCCTTTGGCTAGCGGAGCCCCCCAATGAGCAGTTCTTC.

A few counts support this clonotype. J is TRBJ2-1 and V is TRBV11-1; 9 bases map to TRBD1. The germline gives CDR1 SGHAT, CDR2 FQDESV (reference sequence). The CDR3 runs 18 residues. Trimming took 4 bases from V and 4 from J; bases not matched to a gene: 14. CDR3 sequence (DNA): TGTGCCAGCAGCTCCCCTAGCGCCGGACAGGGGCCTTACAATGAGCAGTTCTTC. Encoded protein: CASSSPSAGQGPYNEQFF.

This chain connects TRBV10-1 to TRBJ2-1; 10 bases map to TRBD2. Germline V gene data show CDR1 as WNHNN and CDR2 as SYGVQD (reference sequence). J gave up 7 bases and V 3 bases, and 6 bases lay outside the gene matches. CDR3 length: 15 amino acids. The CDR3 loop is CASSDRASGRNEQFF. The CDR3 DNA sequence: TGCGCCAGCAGTGACCGGGCTAGCGGGAGAAATGAGCAGTTCTTC.

This clonotype was observed a handful of times. The chain has TRBV20-1 and TRBJ1-2; the D gene is possibly TRBD1 (5 bases). The germline V gene has CDR1 DFQATT and CDR2 SNEGSKA (reference sequence). The CDR3 is made up of 14 amino acids. V gave up 0 bases and J gave up 14 bases, with 22 bases separating them. The CDR3 loop reads CSARDSRQGQLATF. The CDR3 DNA reads as TGCAGTGCTAGAGATAGTAGGCAGGGCCAACTCGCTACCTTC.

This chain joins TRBV12-3 or TRBV12-4 and TRBJ1-5; unclear D gene. The CDR3 length is 15 residues. V gave up 2 bases and J gave up 0 bases, with 8 bases separating them. The DNA for the CDR3 is TGTGCCAGCAGTTTAAACAGAAATAGCAATCAGCCCCAGCATTTT. Residues: CASSLNRNSNQPQHF.

This clonotype was recorded a few times. The J gene is TRBJ2-3, the V gene TRBV11-1; 10 nucleotides align to TRBD1. Germline CDR1 is SGHAT and CDR2 is FQDESV (reference sequence). The CDR3 runs to 19 residues. The V segment lost 7 bases and the J segment 8 bases; nucleotides outside the gene matches: 24. The DNA of the CDR3 is TGTGCCAGCACCCCTCGCCGGGACAGGGGACAGTACGGAGCCCTTACGCAGTATTTT. Amino acid sequence: CASTPRRDRGQYGALTQYF.

This clonotype was seen only a few times. The chain recombines TRBV6-1 with TRBJ2-7; 11 bases are a match to TRBD2. Germline V gene lookup returns CDR1 MNHNS and CDR2 SASEGT. The CDR3 covers 15 residues. V lost 5 bases to trimming and J lost 2 bases; unmatched junction nucleotides: 5. The CDR3 loop is CASSKELAGAYEQYF. CDR3 sequence (DNA): TGTGCCAGCAGTAAGGAACTAGCGGGAGCCTACGAGCAGTACTTC.

The chain carries TRBV7-6 and TRBJ2-2; perhaps TRBD2 as D (6 bases). The CDR3 consists of 15 residues. CDR1 SGHVS and CDR2 FNYEAQ come from the germline V gene. With 1 base removed from V and 6 bases from J, the gap between germline ends came to 12 bases. CDR3 DNA: TGTGCCAGCAGCTTAGAGAGGCAGCGGGCCGGGGAGCTGTTTTTT. Translation: CASSLERQRAGELFF.

This clonotype was picked up many times. The chain uses TRBV29-1 and TRBJ2-1; the D is unclear. Looked up from germline, CDR1 is SQVTM and CDR2 is ANQGSEA. The CDR3 covers 12 residues. V was pared by 6 bases and J by 4 bases, with 10 bases between. CDR3 coding DNA: TGCAGCGTCCGGTCGGCTTACAATGAGCAGTTCTTC. Its protein product is CSVRSAYNEQFF.

In this sample, this clonotype turned up a few times. This chain links TRBV10-3 with TRBJ2-5, with D unclear. V lost 6 bases and J lost 7, with 15 bases in between. CDR1 is ENHRY and CDR2 is SYGVKD in the germline V gene. This CDR3 contains 13 residues. The CDR3 sequence: CAIRRPAGGTQYF. CDR3 DNA sequence: TGTGCCATCAGAAGACCGGCCGGTGGGACCCAGTACTTC.

This clonotype appeared many times. The rearrangement links TRBV29-1 to TRBJ2-1, with D possibly TRBD1 on 5 matching bases. Germline loops: CDR1 SQVTM, CDR2 ANQGSEA. CDR3 length: 12 amino acids. V gave up 6 bases and J gave up 10 bases, with 16 bases separating them. CDR3 residues: CSVPTLTGEQFF. CDR3 in DNA: TGCAGCGTCCCAACGCTAACAGGAGAGCAGTTCTTC.

This clonotype was counted a few times. V and J are TRBV9 and TRBJ2-2, with D unresolved. Germline V gives CDR1 SGDLS, CDR2 YYNGEE. This CDR3 is 16 amino acids long. V shed 1 base and J shed 0 bases, with 10 bases lying between them. The CDR3: CASSVRRIANTGELFF. CDR3 DNA: TGTGCCAGCAGCGTAAGACGTATCGCGAACACCGGGGAGCTGTTTTTT.

This clonotype was counted a few times. The chain is built from TRBV29-1 and TRBJ2-2, with D tentatively TRBD1 (5 bases). V was clipped by 7 bases and J by 4 bases, with 7 bases between them. This CDR3 is built from 11 residues. The germline V gene has CDR1 SQVTM and CDR2 ANQGSEA. Written as DNA, the CDR3 is TGCAGCGGGGGCCTCACCGGGGAGCTGTTTTTT. Encoded protein: CSGGLTGELFF.

The V and J genes are TRBV5-1 and TRBJ2-1; D ambiguous. Germline CDR1 is SGHRS and CDR2 is YFSETQ. The CDR3 contains 12 residues. V was pared by 0 bases and J by 10 bases, with 8 bases between. This chain's CDR3 is CASSLGVIEQFF. CDR3 in DNA: TGCGCCAGCAGCTTGGGGGTAATCGAGCAGTTCTTC.

This chain uses TRBV7-9 with TRBJ2-7; D may match TRBD1 or TRBD2 (6 bases each). With 1 base removed from V and 2 bases from J, the gap between germline ends came to 15 bases. The CDR3 is 16 residues long. Germline V CDR1 and CDR2: SEHNR, FQNEAQ (reference sequence). In DNA form, the CDR3 reads TGTGCCAGCAGCTTAGAGGGGGACTTTCTCCCCTACGAGCAGTACTTC. It is translated as CASSLEGDFLPYEQYF. Combining the CDR3 with reference TRBV7-9 and TRBJ2-7 gives the whole variable domain DTGVSQNPRHKITKRGQNVTFRCDPISEHNRLYWYRQTLGQGPEFLTYFQNEAQLEKSRLLSDRFSAERPKGSFSTLEIQRTEQGDSAMYLCASSLEGDFLPYEQYFGPGTRLTVT.